The present T cell receptor beta chain was sequenced within a study of cytomegalovirus exposure and HLA in healthy donors. The PCR was carried out with 60 Vbeta primers and 13 Jbeta primers. Sequencing was performed with immunoSEQ multiplex PCR; in TCRdb, only in-frame clones are kept and a portion is missing. This table has about 130,000 clones, 75% to 85% appearing once. CDR3 size: 13 residues. From germline, CDR1 is SEHNR and CDR2 FQNEAQ (reference sequence). V dropped 4 bases and J dropped 7; count of bases not matched to a gene: 7. The chain employs TRBV7-9 and TRBJ2-7; 7 positions agree with TRBD1. This TCR came from a woman between 35 and 50 years old in good health and CMV-seronegative. The sample comprised PBMCs. CDR3 residues: CASSSQQGWEQYF. The CDR3 nucleotides are TGTGCCAGCAGCTCCCAACAGGGGTGGGAGCAGTACTTC.